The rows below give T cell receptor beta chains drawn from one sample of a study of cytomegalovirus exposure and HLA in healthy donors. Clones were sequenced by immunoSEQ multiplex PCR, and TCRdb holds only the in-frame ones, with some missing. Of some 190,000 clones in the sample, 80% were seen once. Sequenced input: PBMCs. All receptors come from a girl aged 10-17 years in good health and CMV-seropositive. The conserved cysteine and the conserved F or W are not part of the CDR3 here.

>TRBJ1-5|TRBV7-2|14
ASSLVGGGSNQPQH
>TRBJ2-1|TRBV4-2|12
ASSRQDGDNEQF
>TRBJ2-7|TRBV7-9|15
ASSSNSRGGLGNEQY
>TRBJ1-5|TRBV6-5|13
ASSSQGLRNQPQH
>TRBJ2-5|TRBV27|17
ASSFIMGTSGGFQETQY
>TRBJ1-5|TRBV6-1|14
ASSEGTGNLRQPQH
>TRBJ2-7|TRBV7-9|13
ASSLELAGNYEQY
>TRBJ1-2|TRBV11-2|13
ASSSADRGIYGYT
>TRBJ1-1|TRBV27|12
ASSSAGWNTEAF
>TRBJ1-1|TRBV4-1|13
ASSQDPGKGAEAF
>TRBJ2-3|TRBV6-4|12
ASSDRDNTDTQY
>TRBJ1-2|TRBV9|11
ASSVDPGGGYT
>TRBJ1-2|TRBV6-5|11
ASSYLNSYGYT
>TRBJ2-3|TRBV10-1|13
ASSETSGRTDTQY
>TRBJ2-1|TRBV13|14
ASSSGTSGTYNEQF
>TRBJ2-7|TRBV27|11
ASRTSGRPGQY
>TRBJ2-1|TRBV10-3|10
AISEYNNEQF
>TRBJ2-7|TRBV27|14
ASSLSGQGISYEQY
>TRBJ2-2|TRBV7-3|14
ASSPRSGLNTGELF
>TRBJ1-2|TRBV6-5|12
ASSYSDRGYGYT
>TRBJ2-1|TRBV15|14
ATSVSGRGSYNEQF
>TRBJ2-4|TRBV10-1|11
ASSQGLKNIQY
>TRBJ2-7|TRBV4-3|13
ASSQKEGGGYEQY
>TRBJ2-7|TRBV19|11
ASSINIGYEQY
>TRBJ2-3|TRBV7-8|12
ASSVAGVGDTQY
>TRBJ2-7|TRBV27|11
ASSLAGPYEQY
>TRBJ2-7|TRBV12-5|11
ASGGDRHYEQY
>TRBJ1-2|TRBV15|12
ATSRDRGWYGYT
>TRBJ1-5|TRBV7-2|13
ASSPGTVFNQPQH
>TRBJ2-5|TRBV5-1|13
ASSSTGGQSETQY
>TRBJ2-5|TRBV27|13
ASSLFGAGWETQY
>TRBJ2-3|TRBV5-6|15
ASSLELAGGSTDTQY
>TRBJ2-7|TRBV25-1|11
AASTGRFAEQY
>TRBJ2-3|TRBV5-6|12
ASSRGTGMSTQY
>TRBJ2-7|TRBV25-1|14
ASSELSGGTDYEQY
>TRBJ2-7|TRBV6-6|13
ASSYIRTGFYEQY
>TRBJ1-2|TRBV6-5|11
ASSRGGNYGYT
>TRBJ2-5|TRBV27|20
ASSPQKNREWWDSTARETQY
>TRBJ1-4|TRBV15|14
ATSRDQKRPNEKLF
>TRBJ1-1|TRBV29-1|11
STVGQGRTEAF
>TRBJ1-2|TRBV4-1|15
ASSQDQGRVGDYGYT
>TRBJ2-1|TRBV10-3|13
AISESGTGLSEQF
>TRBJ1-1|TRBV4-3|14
ASSQDLGGGNTEAF
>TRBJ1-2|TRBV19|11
ASTPDRGRGYT
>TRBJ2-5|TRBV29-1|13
SVEDPGREGETQY
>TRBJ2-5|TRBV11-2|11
ASSRGGGETQY